This entry features one T cell receptor (beta chain) sequence. The trim removed 0 bases at V and 5 bases at J, leaving 4 bases unmatched. CDR1 and CDR2 from the germline V gene are KGHDR and SFDVKD. The CDR3 has 16 amino acids. The sample comes from a study of blood T cell repertoires in COVID-19. On the study more broadly: Material from acute and convalescent COVID-19 was sourced from the United States, Italy and Spain. T cells, B-cell-depleted T cells, or PBMCs supplied cDNA or gDNA.

Per the original methods: Amplification of reference gene primers provided the estimated nucleated cell counts. This table comes from immunoSEQ multiplex PCR, and its TCRdb copy is limited to in-frame clones, with some not included. That table gives V, J and clone size, and the DNA gave D and trimming. Here the sample spans some 200,000 clones, more than 75% being singletons. The specimen sequenced was peripheral blood. The chain recombines TRBV24-1 with TRBJ2-1; 9 nucleotides align to TRBD2. This TCR was sampled from a middle-aged woman with acute or convalescent COVID-19. The CDR3 DNA reads as TGTGCCACCAGTGATTTGCAGATAGCGGGGGACAATGAGCAGTTCTTC. Encoded protein: CATSDLQIAGDNEQFF.